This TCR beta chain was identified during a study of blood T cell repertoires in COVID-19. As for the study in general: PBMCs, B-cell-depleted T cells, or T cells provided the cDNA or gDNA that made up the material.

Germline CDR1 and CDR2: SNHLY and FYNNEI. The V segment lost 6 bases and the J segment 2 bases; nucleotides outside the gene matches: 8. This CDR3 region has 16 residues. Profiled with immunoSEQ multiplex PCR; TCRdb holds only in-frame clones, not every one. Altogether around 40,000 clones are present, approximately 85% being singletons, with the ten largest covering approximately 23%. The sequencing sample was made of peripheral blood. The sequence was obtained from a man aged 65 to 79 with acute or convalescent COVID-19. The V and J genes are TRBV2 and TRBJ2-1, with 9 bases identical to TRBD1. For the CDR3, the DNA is TGTGCCAGCAGACGATGGACAGGGGAGGCCTACAATGAGCAGTTCTTC. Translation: CASRRWTGEAYNEQFF.